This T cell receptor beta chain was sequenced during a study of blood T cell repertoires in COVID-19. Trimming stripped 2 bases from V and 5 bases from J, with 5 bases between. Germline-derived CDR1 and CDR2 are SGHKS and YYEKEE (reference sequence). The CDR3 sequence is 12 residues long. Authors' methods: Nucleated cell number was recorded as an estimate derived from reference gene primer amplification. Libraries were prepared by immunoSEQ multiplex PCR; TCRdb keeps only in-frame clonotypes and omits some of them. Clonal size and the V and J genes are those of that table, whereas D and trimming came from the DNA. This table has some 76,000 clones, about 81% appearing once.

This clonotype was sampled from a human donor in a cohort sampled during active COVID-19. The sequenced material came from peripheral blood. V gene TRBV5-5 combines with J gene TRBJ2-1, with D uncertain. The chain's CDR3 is CASSFTDNEQFF. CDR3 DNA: TGTGCCAGCAGCTTTACAGACAATGAGCAGTTCTTC.